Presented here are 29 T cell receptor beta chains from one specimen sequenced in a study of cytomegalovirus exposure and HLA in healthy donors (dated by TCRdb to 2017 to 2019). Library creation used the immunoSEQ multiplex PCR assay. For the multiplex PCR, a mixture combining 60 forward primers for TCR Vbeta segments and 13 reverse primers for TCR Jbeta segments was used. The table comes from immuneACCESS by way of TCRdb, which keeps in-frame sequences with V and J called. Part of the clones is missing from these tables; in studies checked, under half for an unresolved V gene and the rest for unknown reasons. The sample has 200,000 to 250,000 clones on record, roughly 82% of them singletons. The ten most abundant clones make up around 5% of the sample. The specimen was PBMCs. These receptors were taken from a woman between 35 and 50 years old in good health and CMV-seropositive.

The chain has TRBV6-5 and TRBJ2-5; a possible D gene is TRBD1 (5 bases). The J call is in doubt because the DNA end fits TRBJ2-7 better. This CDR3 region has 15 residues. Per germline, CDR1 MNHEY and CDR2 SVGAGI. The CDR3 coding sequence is TGTGCCAGCAGTTACGGTAGGGGTCGCCCCTACGAGCAGTACTTC. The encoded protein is CASSYGRGRPYEQYF.

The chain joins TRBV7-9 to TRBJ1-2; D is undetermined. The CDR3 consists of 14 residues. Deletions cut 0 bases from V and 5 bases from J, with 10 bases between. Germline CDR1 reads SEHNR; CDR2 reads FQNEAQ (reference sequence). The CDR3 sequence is CASSLARSDYGYTF. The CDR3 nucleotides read TGTGCCAGCAGCTTAGCGAGGTCCGATTATGGCTACACCTTC.

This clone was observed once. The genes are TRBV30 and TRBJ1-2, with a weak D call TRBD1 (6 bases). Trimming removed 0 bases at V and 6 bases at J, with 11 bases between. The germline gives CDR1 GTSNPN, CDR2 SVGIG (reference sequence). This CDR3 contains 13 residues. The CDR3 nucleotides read TGTGCCTGGAGTGTAGGGGGTCACCATGGCTACACCTTC. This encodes CAWSVGGHHGYTF.

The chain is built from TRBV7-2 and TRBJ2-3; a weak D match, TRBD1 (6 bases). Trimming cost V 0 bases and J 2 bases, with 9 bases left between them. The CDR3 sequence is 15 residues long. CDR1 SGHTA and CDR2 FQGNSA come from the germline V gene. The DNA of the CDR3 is TGTGCCAGCAGCTTAGCGCGGACAGCCACAGATACGCAGTATTTT. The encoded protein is CASSLARTATDTQYF.

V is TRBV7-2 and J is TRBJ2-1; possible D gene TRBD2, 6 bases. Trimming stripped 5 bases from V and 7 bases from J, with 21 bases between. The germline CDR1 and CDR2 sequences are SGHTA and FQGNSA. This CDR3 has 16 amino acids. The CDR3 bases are TGTGCCAGCAGCCCAGAGACTAGAAAGATTTATAATGAGCAGTTCTTC. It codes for CASSPETRKIYNEQFF. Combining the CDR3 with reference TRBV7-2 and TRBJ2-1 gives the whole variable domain GAGVSQSPSNKVTEKGKDVELRCDPISGHTALYWYRQSLGQGLEFLIYFQGNSAPDKSGLPSDRFSAERTGGSVSTLTIQRTQQEDSAVYLCASSPETRKIYNEQFFGPGTRLTVL.

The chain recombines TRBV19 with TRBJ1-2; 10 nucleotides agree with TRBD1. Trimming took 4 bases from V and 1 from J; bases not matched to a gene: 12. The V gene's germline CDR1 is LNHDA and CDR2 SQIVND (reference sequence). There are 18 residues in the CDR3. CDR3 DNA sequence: TGTGCCAGTAGTACGCCGGGACAGGGGCACACATATAACTATGGCTACACCTTC. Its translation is CASSTPGQGHTYNYGYTF.

The CDR3 spells CASSAGTANEKLFF. CDR3 DNA sequence: TGTGCCAGCAGCGCCGGGACAGCGAATGAAAAACTGTTTTTT. This chain connects TRBV5-6 to TRBJ1-4; 7 positions match TRBD1. V lost 4 bases and J lost 5; bases outside the gene matches: 5. Germline CDR1 and CDR2: SGHDT and YYEEEE. This CDR3 has 14 residues.

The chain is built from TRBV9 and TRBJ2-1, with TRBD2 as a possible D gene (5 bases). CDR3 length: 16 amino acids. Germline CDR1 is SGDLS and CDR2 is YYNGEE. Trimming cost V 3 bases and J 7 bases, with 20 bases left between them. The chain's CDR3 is CASSAPLGALSNEQFF. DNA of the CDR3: TGTGCCAGCAGCGCGCCTTTGGGAGCTCTCAGTAATGAGCAGTTCTTC.

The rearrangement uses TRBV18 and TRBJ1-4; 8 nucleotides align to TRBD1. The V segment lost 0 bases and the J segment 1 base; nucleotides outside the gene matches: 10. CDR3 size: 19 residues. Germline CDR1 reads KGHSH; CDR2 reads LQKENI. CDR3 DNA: TGTGCCAGCTCACCACCGCCCCGGGACAGGCGCTTAACTAATGAAAAACTGTTTTTT. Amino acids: CASSPPPRDRRLTNEKLFF.

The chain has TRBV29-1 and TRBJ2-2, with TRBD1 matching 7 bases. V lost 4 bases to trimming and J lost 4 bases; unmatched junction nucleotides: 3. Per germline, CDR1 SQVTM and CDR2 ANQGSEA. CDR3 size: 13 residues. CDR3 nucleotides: TGCAGCGTTGGGACAGGAGCCACCGGGGAGCTGTTTTTT. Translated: CSVGTGATGELFF.

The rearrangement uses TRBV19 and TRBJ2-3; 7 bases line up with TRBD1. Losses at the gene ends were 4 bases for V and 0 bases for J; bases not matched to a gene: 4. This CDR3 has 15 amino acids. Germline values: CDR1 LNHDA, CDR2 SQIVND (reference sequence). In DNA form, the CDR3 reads TGTGCCAGTAGTAATACAGGGGAAAGCACAGATACGCAGTATTTT. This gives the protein CASSNTGESTDTQYF.

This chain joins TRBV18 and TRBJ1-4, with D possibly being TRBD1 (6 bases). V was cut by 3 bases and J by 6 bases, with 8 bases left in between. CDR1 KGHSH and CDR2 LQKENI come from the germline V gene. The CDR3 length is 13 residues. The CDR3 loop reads CASSPGGHEKLFF. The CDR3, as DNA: TGTGCCAGCTCACCGGGGGGGCATGAAAAACTGTTTTTT.

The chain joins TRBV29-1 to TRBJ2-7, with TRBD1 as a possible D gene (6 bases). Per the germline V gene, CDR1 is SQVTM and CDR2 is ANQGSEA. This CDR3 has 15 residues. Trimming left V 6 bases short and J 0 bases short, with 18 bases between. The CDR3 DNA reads TGCAGCGTATTCACCGCAGGGGTAACCTCCTACGAGCAGTACTTC. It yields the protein CSVFTAGVTSYEQYF.

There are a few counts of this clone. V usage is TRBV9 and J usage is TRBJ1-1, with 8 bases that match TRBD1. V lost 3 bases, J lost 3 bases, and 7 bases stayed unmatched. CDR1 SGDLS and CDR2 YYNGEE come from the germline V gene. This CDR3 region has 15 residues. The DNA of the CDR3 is TGTGCCAGCAGCGGACCAGGGGGCGCCTACACTGAAGCTTTCTTT. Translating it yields CASSGPGGAYTEAFF.

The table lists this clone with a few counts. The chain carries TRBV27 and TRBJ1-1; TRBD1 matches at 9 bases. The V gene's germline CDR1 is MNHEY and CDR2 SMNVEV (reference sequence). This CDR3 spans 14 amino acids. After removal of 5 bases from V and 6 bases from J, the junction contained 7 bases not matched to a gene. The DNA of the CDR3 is TGTGCCAGCAGTGCCCGGGACAGGGTCTCTGAAGCTTTCTTT. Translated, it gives CASSARDRVSEAFF.

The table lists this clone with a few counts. Here the CDR3 reads CSGVRTGGTGELFF. For the CDR3, the DNA is TGCAGCGGGGTCCGGACAGGCGGGACCGGGGAGCTGTTTTTT. The V gene is TRBV29-1, the J gene TRBJ2-2, with 7 bases aligning to TRBD1. After removal of 7 bases from V and 5 bases from J, the junction contained 10 bases not matched to a gene. This CDR3 has 14 amino acids. Germline CDR1 SQVTM, CDR2 ANQGSEA.

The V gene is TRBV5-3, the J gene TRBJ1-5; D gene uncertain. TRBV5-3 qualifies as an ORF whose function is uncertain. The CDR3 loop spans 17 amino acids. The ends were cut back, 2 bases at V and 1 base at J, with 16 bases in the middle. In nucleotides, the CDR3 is TGTGCCAGAAGCTTCTGGGTTATCCACAGAAGCAATCAGCCCCAGCATTTT. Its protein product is CARSFWVIHRSNQPQHF.

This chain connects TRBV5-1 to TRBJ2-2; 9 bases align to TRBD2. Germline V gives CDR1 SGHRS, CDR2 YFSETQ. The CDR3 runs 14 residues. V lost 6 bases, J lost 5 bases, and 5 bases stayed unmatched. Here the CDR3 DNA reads TGCGCCAGCAAGGCTAGCGGGGAGACCGGGGAGCTGTTTTTT. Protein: CASKASGETGELFF.

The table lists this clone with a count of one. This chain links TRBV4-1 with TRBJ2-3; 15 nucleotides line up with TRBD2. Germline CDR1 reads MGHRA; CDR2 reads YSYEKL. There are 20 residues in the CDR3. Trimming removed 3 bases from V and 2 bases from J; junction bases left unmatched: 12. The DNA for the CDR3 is TGCGCCAGCAGCCAGGGGCCGGGACTAGCGGGGGGCCCAACCACAGATACGCAGTATTTT. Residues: CASSQGPGLAGGPTTDTQYF.

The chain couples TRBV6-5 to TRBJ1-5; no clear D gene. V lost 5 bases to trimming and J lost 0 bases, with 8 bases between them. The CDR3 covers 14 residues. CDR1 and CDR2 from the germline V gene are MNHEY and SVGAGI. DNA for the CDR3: TGTGCCAGCAGTCGGGATCATAGCAATCAGCCCCAGCATTTT. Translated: CASSRDHSNQPQHF.

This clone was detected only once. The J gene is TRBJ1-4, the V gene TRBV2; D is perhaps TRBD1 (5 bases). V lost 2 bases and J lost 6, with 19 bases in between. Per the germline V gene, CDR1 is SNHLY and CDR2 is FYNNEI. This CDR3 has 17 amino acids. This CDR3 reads CASSELSPQGNHEKLFF. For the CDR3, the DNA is TGTGCCAGCAGTGAACTCTCCCCCCAGGGAAATCATGAAAAACTGTTTTTT. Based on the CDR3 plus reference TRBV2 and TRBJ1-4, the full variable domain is EPEVTQTPSHQVTQMGQEVILRCVPISNHLYFYWYRQILGQKVEFLVSFYNNEISEKSEIFDDQFSVERPDGSNFTLKIRSTKLEDSAMYFCASSELSPQGNHEKLFFGSGTQLSVL.

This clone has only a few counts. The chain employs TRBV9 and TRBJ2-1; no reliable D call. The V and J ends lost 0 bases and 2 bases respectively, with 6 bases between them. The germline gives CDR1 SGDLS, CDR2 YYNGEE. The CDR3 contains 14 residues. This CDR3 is CASSVALAYNEQFF. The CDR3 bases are TGTGCCAGCAGCGTAGCCCTCGCCTACAATGAGCAGTTCTTC.

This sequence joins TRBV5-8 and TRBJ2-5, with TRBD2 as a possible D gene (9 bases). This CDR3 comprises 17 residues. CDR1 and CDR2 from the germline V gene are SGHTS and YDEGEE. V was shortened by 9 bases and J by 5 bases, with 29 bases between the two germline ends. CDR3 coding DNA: TGTGCCACCCGGACAGGGAGGTGGCTAGCGGGGACGGAGACCCAGTACTTC. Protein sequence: CATRTGRWLAGTETQYF. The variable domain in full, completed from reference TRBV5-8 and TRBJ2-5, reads EAGVTQSPTHLIKTRGQQATLRCSPISGHTSVYWYQQALGLGLQFLLWYDEGEERNRGNFPPRFSGRQFPNYSSELNVNALELEDSALYLCATRTGRWLAGTETQYFGPGTRLLVL.

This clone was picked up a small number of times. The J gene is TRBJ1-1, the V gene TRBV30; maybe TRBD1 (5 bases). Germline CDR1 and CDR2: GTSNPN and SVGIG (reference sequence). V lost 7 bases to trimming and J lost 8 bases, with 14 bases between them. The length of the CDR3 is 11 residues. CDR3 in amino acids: CASKDSLEAFF. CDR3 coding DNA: TGTGCCTCCAAAGACAGTTTAGAAGCTTTCTTT.

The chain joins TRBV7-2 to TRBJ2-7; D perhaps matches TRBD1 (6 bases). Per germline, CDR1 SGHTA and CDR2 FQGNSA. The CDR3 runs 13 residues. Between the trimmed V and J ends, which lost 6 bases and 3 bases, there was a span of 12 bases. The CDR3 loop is CASRPGTNYEQYF. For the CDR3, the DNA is TGTGCCAGCAGGCCCGGGACAAACTACGAGCAGTACTTC.

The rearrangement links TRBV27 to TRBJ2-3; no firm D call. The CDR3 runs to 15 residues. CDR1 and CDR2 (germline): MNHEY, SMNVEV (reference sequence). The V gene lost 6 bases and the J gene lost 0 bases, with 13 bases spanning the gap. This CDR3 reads CASSPRAPSTDTQYF. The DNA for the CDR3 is TGTGCCAGCAGCCCCCGAGCTCCTAGCACAGATACGCAGTATTTT.

The CDR3 spells CASSFSGRWGEQYF. The CDR3 bases are TGTGCCAGCAGCTTTAGCGGGAGGTGGGGCGAGCAGTACTTC. The gene calls are TRBV7-6 and TRBJ2-7; 10 bases are a match to TRBD2. The CDR3 contains 14 residues. Germline CDR1 and CDR2: SGHVS and FNYEAQ. V lost 3 bases, J lost 6 bases, and 5 bases stayed unmatched. The full variable domain, in which reference TRBV7-6 and TRBJ2-7 provide the parts outside the CDR3, is GAGVSQSPRYKVTKRGQDVALRCDPISGHVSLYWYRQALGQGPEFLTYFNYEAQQDKSGLPNDRFSAERPEGSISTLTIQRTEQRDSAMYRCASSFSGRWGEQYFGPGTRLTVT.

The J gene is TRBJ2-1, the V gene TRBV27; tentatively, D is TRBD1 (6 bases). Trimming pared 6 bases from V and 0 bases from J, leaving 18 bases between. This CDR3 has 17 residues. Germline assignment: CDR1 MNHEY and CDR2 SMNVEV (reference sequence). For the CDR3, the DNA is TGTGCCAGCAGCCCGCGCCCCGGGACAACCTCCTACAATGAGCAGTTCTTC. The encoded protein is CASSPRPGTTSYNEQFF.

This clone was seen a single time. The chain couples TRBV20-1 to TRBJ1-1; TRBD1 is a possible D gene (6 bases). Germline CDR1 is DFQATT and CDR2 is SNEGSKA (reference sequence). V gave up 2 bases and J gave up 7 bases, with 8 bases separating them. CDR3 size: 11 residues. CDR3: CSARQGYEAFF. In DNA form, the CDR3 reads TGCAGTGCTAGACAGGGGTATGAAGCTTTCTTT.